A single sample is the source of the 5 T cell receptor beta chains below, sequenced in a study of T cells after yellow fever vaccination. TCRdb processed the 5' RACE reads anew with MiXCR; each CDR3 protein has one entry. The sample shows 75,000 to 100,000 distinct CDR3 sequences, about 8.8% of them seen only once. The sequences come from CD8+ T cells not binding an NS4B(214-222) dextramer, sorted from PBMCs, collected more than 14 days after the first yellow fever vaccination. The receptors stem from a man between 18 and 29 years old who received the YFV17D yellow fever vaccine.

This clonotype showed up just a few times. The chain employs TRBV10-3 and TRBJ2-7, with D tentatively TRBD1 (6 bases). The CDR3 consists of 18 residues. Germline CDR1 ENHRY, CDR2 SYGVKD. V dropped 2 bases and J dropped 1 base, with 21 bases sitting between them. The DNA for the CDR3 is TGTGCCATCAGTGAGGGACCCTTGGGGGCAGGACCATCCTACGAGCAGTACGTC. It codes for CAISEGPLGAGPSYEQYV.

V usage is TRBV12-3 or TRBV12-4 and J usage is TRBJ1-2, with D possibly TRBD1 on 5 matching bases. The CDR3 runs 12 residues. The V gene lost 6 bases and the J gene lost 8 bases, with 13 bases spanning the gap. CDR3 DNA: TGTGCCAGCAGCCCAGGACAAAGAGGCTACACCTTC. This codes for CASSPGQRGYTF.

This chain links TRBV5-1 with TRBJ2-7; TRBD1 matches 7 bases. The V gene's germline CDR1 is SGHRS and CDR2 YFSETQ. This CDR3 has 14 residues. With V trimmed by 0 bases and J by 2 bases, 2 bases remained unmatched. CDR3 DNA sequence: TGCGCCAGCAGCTTGGGAGGGGGCACCTACGAGCAGTACGTC. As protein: CASSLGGGTYEQYV.

CDR3 DNA sequence: TGCGCCAGCAGCCACGGGACGGGGAACTATGGCTACACCTTC. It specifies CASSHGTGNYGYTF. V usage is TRBV4-1 and J usage is TRBJ1-2; weak D call: TRBD1 (5 bases). The CDR3 spans 14 residues. Germline CDR1 is MGHRA and CDR2 is YSYEKL. Trimming cost V 3 bases and J 2 bases, with 10 bases left between them.

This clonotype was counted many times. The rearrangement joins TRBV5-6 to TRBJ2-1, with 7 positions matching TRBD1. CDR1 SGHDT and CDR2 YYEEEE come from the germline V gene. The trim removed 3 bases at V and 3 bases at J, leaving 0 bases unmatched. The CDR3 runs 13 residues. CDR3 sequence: CASSSGGYNEQFF. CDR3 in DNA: TGTGCCAGCAGCTCAGGGGGCTACAATGAGCAGTTCTTC. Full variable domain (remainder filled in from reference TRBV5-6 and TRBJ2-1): DAGVTQSPTHLIKTRGQQVTLRCSPKSGHDTVSWYQQALGQGPQFIFQYYEEEERQRGNFPDRFSGHQFPNYSSELNVNALLLGDSALYLCASSSGGYNEQFFGPGTRLTVL.